This T cell receptor (beta chain) was captured by sequencing in a study of cytomegalovirus exposure and HLA in healthy donors. The germline V gene has CDR1 LNHDA and CDR2 SQIVND (reference sequence). V dropped 0 bases and J dropped 4; count of bases not matched to a gene: 7. The CDR3 is made up of 16 amino acids. The study, taken as a whole, reports: As a later analysis revealed, most CMV-associated TCR beta chains appeared HLA-restricted.

Note on this clone: As yet, its antigen is unknown.

The PCR ran on 60 Vbeta and 13 Jbeta primers. Produced via immunoSEQ multiplex PCR; TCRdb's table is partial and in-frame only. This table has under 200,000 clones, approximately 88% appearing once. The J gene is TRBJ1-1, the V gene TRBV19; TRBD1 matches 8 bases. The sequenced sample consisted of PBMCs. This receptor was taken from a boy aged 2 to 10 in good health and CMV-seronegative. The DNA of the CDR3 is TGTGCCAGTAGTATAGATCTACGGACAGGGCCCACTGAAGCTTTCTTT. It specifies CASSIDLRTGPTEAFF.